Presented here are 5 T cell receptor beta chains from one specimen sequenced in a study of blood T cell repertoires in COVID-19. The table came from immunoSEQ multiplex PCR; TCRdb's copy has only in-frame clones and leaves some out. The sample contains about 58,000 clones, around 91% of which appear only once. Material for sequencing was peripheral blood. The source is an older woman with active COVID-19.

A single count supports this clone. The chain combines TRBV9 with TRBJ2-7; a possible D gene is TRBD1 (6 bases). Germline loops: CDR1 SGDLS, CDR2 YYNGEE. This CDR3 region has 16 residues. The V end lost 3 bases, the J end lost 2 bases, and 18 bases lay between the germline ends. CDR3 nucleotide sequence: TGTGCCAGCAGCGACACAGGGCGAGCCCCCACCTACGAGCAGTACTTC. Translation gives CASSDTGRAPTYEQYF. Looking up the rest from reference TRBV9 and TRBJ2-7 gives the full variable domain: DSGVTQTPKHLITATGQRVTLRCSPRSGDLSVYWYQQSLDQGLQFLIQYYNGEERAKGNILERFSAQQFPDLHSELNLSSLELGDSALYFCASSDTGRAPTYEQYFGPGTRLTVT.

The chain combines TRBV5-4 with TRBJ2-7; TRBD1 is a possible D gene (5 bases). The germline V and J ends were trimmed by 0 bases and 3 bases, with 13 bases remaining between them. The CDR3 consists of 15 residues. The V gene's germline CDR1 is SGHNT and CDR2 YYREEE (reference sequence). The CDR3 DNA follows: TGTGCCAGCAGCTTGGAGGGGTACTTGGGCTACGAGCAGTACTTC. Translation: CASSLEGYLGYEQYF.

The chain links TRBV11-2 to TRBJ2-3; 7 bases are shared with TRBD2. The CDR3 extends over 14 amino acids. After removal of 5 bases from V and 4 bases from J, the junction contained 6 bases not matched to a gene. CDR1 is SGHAT and CDR2 is FQNNGV in the germline V gene. The CDR3 loop reads CASSIIRGADTQYF. The CDR3 DNA follows: TGTGCCAGCAGCATAATCCGGGGGGCAGATACGCAGTATTTT.

CDR3 amino acids: CASSLEGVWDEQYF. The CDR3, as DNA: TGCGCCAGCAGCTTGGAAGGGGTCTGGGACGAGCAGTACTTC. The chain links TRBV5-1 to TRBJ2-7; a possible D gene is TRBD1 (5 bases). The CDR3 totals 14 residues. Germline lookup yields CDR1 SGHRS and CDR2 YFSETQ. The ends were cut back, 0 bases at V and 5 bases at J, with 12 bases in the middle.

The V call is TRBV5-1, the J call TRBJ2-5; 9 nucleotides match TRBD2. The CDR3 has 16 residues. The V and J ends lost 0 bases and 5 bases, in that order; junction bases with no gene match: 8. Germline V gene lookup returns CDR1 SGHRS and CDR2 YFSETQ. The CDR3 is CASSLAPRGGSETQYF. Here the CDR3 DNA reads TGCGCCAGCAGCTTGGCCCCGCGGGGGGGCAGCGAGACCCAGTACTTC.